This section outlines one T cell receptor beta chain sequence together with its context. Its specificity is unknown. Trimming stripped 3 bases from V and 3 bases from J, with 9 bases between. The CDR3 contains 14 residues. The V gene's germline CDR1 is LNHNV and CDR2 YYDKDF (reference sequence). TCRdb's table, derived via immunoSEQ multiplex PCR, lists solely in-frame clones and lacks some. Of 220,000 or so clones in the sample, roughly 83% were seen once. The sample belongs to a study of cytomegalovirus exposure and HLA in healthy donors. Study outcomes and limitations: The authors listed 164 TCR beta chains as cytomegalovirus-associated.

The sample was PBMCs. This TCR came from a woman under 30 in good health and CMV-seronegative. The chain is built from TRBV15 and TRBJ1-5; D call uncertain. The CDR3 protein is CATSREGINQPQHF. The CDR3 nucleotides read TGTGCCACCAGCAGGGAGGGAATCAATCAGCCCCAGCATTTT.